This TCR beta chain was captured by sequencing in a study of cytomegalovirus exposure and HLA in healthy donors. Of note for this clone: Its antigen is undetermined.

In the PCR, 60 Vbeta and 13 Jbeta primers were used. TCRdb's copy holds only in-frame clones and misses some; the assay was immunoSEQ multiplex PCR. The sample contains about 200,000 clones, less than 80% of which appear only once. The CDR3 contains 15 residues. Germline CDR1 and CDR2: SNHLY and FYNNEI. The J segment lost 8 bases and the V segment lost 4 bases, leaving 11 bases of the junction unmatched. General study points: Differences between HLA loci emerged in a later analysis of TCR association rates, with DRB1 most and HLA-C fewest. For most TCR sequences rarity was the rule, although some public TCRs occurred in many donors. Reportedly, a later analysis found an Asian-associated ancestry cluster had fewer N-insertions than the roughly 630-donor mean. Prior analysis indicated that the majority of TCR beta V segments exhibited productivity approximately 87% or approximately 30% of the time.

The chain is built from TRBV2 and TRBJ2-1; 7 nucleotides agree with TRBD2. Input material: PBMCs. The TCR sequence derives from a girl aged 2 to 10 in good health and CMV-seronegative. This chain's CDR3 is CASSGGRGPGDEQFF. As DNA, the CDR3 is TGTGCCAGCAGTGGGGGGAGGGGACCGGGGGATGAGCAGTTCTTC.